This T cell receptor (beta chain) was obtained from a study of Ad26.COV2.S vaccination and SARS-CoV-2 variants. Study-level background: By the intramuscular route, Ad26.COV2.S was given once, or twice 56 days apart.

With regard to this clone: No antigen is known for it.

Study-level results: Greater spike-specific TCR breadth was seen in vaccine recipients than in placebo recipients.

Treatment denoted: around 19 received Ad26.COV2.S at low or high dose, single or two shots; about 5 received placebo; per-sample allocation not given. Collection of the samples took place on day 63 after the first injection of vaccine or placebo. The repertoire was sequenced with immunoSEQ multiplex PCR; TCRdb's copy has only in-frame clones and lacks some. Among about 410,000 clones listed, 92% were seen once. Germline lookup yields CDR1 LGHNA and CDR2 YSLEER. V shed 1 base, J shed 10 bases, and the junction held 9 bases outside the gene matches. The CDR3 contains 15 residues. Sequenced here: peripheral blood, sampled in a trial of Ad26.COV2.S vaccine versus placebo. The genes are TRBV4-3 and TRBJ2-1, with 8 bases matching TRBD1. The clonotype comes from a person aged 18-65 years who received the Ad26.COV2.S COVID-19 vaccine or a placebo. CDR3 sequence: CASSQGTGWPGEQFF. The CDR3 coding sequence is TGCGCCAGCAGCCAAGGGACAGGGTGGCCCGGAGAGCAGTTCTTC.